This T cell receptor (beta chain) comes out of a study of monozygotic twins with inflammatory bowel disease. Germline V lookup: CDR1 MGHRA, CDR2 YSYEKL. The CDR3 covers 13 residues. Reprocessing the 5' RACE reads, TCRdb reports a single entry for every CDR3 protein and omits DNA. The table gives about 450,000 distinct CDR3 sequences; the top ten clones make up 2% to 3% of it. The sample comprised blood. The sequence was collected from a human donor with ulcerative colitis or Crohn's disease, or a healthy co-twin of an affected twin (not recorded which). The V and J genes are TRBV4-1 and TRBJ1-1. The CDR3 is CASSQVMNTEAFF.